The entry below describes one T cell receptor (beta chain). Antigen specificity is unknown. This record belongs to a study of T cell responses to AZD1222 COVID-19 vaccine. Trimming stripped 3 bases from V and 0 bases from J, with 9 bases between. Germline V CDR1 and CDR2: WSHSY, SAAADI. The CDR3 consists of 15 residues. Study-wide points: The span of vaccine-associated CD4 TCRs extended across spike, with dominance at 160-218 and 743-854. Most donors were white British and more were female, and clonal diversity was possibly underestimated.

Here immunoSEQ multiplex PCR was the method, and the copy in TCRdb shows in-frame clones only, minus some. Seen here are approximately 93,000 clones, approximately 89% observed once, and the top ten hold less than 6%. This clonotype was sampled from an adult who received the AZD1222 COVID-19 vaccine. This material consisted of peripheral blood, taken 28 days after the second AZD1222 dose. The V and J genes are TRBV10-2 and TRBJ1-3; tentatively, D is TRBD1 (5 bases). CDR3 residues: CASSDPGGSGNTIYF. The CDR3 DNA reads TGCGCCAGCAGTGACCCCGGGGGCTCTGGAAACACCATATATTTT.